This TCR beta chain was sequenced during a study of OX40 agonist ivuxolimab in advanced cancers. Clones were sequenced by immunoSEQ multiplex PCR, and TCRdb holds only the in-frame ones, with some missing. This table has about 64,000 clones, roughly 86% appearing once. The V gene end was trimmed by 4 bases and the J gene end by 1 base; junction bases not matched to a gene: 1. Germline CDR1 reads SNHLY; CDR2 reads FYNNEI. The CDR3 contains 14 residues. This chain uses TRBV2 with TRBJ2-7, with 10 positions matching TRBD1. This receptor was obtained from an adult with an advanced solid tumor such as melanoma, head and neck, liver or kidney cancer. Here the sequenced sample was CD4+ or CD8+ T cells sorted from blood, taken in a trial of the OX40 agonist ivuxolimab. The CDR3 loop reads CASSGGQGSYEQYF. Here the CDR3 DNA reads TGTGCCAGCAGTGGGGGACAGGGGTCCTACGAGCAGTACTTC.